This TCR beta chain comes out of a study of blood T cell repertoires in COVID-19. Study background: Sites across the United States, Italy and Spain contributed samples from acute and convalescent COVID-19.

The germline CDR1 and CDR2 sequences are SGHVS and FQNEAQ. With V trimmed by 4 bases and J by 2 bases, 8 bases remained unmatched. CDR3 length: 15 amino acids. Under the authors' procedure: Counts of nucleated cells, estimated from reference gene primer amplification, were obtained. Using immunoSEQ multiplex PCR, the repertoire was profiled, and TCRdb retains in-frame clones only, with some absent. The V and J calls and the clone size are those of that table, but D and trimming were determined from the DNA. The repertoire holds about 120,000 clones, with around 86% as singletons. The chain joins TRBV7-8 to TRBJ2-7; 7 nucleotides align to TRBD2. This TCR was recovered from a man at least 80 years old with acute or convalescent COVID-19. The sequenced sample was peripheral blood. The chain's CDR3 is CASSSPSGGTYEQYF. DNA for the CDR3: TGTGCCAGCAGCTCCCCGTCGGGGGGTACCTACGAGCAGTACTTC.